The clone carrying this TCR beta chain was detected only a few times. The time point denotes: persistent/refractory GD, antithyroid drugs over 5 years with positive TRAb. PBMC RNA was the source of the TCR library. Both iRepertoire HTBI primers and Arm-PCR of CDR3 regions were used to build the TCR beta libraries. TCRdb called the multiplex PCR reads again in MiXCR, with one record for every CDR3 protein. There are about 420,000 distinct CDR3 sequences in the sample; about 25% occur only once, and roughly 28% lies in the top ten. The data were obtained in a study of regulatory T cells in long-lasting Graves disease. For the study at large: Over 5 years of antithyroid drugs plus positive TSH receptor antibodies defined persistent Graves' disease.

This clonotype originated in a female donor with Graves disease. Sample: peripheral blood mononuclear cells (PBMCs), taken when the disease was refractory, from a patient treated with antithyroid drugs.

The CDR3 DNA sequence: TGTGCCAGCAGCTCCAGGGGGAGCGGCTACACCTTC. Residues: CASSSRGSGYTF. This chain links TRBV7-2 with TRBJ1-2; 7 bases match TRBD1. Germline assignment: CDR1 SGHTA and CDR2 FQGNSA. This CDR3 has 12 residues. Losses at the gene ends were 4 bases for V and 8 bases for J; bases not matched to a gene: 4.